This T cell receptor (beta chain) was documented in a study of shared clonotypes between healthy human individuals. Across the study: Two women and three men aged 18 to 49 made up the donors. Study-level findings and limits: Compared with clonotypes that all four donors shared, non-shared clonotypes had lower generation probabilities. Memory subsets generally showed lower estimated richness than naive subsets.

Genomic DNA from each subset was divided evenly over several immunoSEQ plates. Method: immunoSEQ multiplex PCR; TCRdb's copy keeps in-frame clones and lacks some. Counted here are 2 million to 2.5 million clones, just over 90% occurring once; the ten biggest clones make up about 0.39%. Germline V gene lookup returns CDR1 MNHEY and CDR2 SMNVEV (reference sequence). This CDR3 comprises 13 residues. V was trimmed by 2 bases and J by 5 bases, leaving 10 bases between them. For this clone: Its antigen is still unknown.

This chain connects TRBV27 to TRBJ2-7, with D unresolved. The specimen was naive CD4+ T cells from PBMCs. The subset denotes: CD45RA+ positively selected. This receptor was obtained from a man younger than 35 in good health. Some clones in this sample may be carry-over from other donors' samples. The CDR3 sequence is CASSLDQVNEQYF. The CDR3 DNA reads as TGTGCCAGCAGTTTAGATCAGGTCAACGAGCAGTACTTC.